This T cell receptor beta chain is from a study of regulatory T cells in long-lasting Graves disease. Time point reported: newly diagnosed GD, antithyroid drugs for less than 3 months. Researchers made the TCR library from RNA that was extracted from PBMCs. Overall study results and limits: Lower TCR diversity characterized persistent Graves' patients relative to newly diagnosed patients.

Comments on this clonotype: Its target is not known. A read error may be the cause here, since a much bigger clone is one base away.

To make TCR beta libraries, researchers used iRepertoire HTBI primers and Arm-PCR of CDR3 regions. In the original workflow: Throughout the samples, researchers identified some 62 TRBV and about 15 TRBJ segments. TCRdb recomputed calls from the multiplex PCR reads with MiXCR, one row per CDR3 protein. These V and J calls are TCRdb output, not the study's own analysis. The sample has 450,000 to 650,000 distinct CDR3 sequences, around 15% seen once. The CDR3 is 15 residues long. Trimming took off 4 bases at V and 7 bases at J, with 19 bases between the two ends. The sample was also linked to a second study, of T cells in Graves' hyperthyroidism and ophthalmopathy. Turning to that study: The authors' 13 V-J model separated ophthalmopathy from stable hyperthyroidism.

This material consisted of peripheral blood mononuclear cells (PBMCs), taken at new diagnosis, from a patient treated with antithyroid drugs. The gene calls are TRBV12-3 or TRBV12-4 and TRBJ1-2; D unresolved. The receptor comes from a woman aged 35-65 years with Graves disease. DNA for the CDR3: TGTGCCAGCAGTTCGGACGCTCTGACCCCTTCTGGCTACACCTTC. Protein sequence: CASSSDALTPSGYTF.